The rows below give T cell receptor beta chains drawn from one sample of a study of OX40 agonist ivuxolimab in advanced cancers. Repertoires were generated with immunoSEQ multiplex PCR, while TCRdb's copy carries only in-frame clones and drops some. Of about 66,000 clones in the sample, around 86% are singletons; the top ten hold more than 3%. The material was CD4+ or CD8+ T cells sorted from blood, obtained in a trial of the OX40 agonist ivuxolimab. All receptors derive from an adult with an advanced solid tumor such as melanoma, head and neck, liver or kidney cancer. The CDR3 runs from the conserved cysteine through the conserved F or W.

>TRBV5-4|TRBJ2-7
CASSIDATYEQYF
>TRBV7-2|TRBJ1-6
CASSLEERRSPLHF
>TRBV9|TRBJ1-1
CASSVGFGAGRTEAFF
>TRBV4-2|TRBJ2-3
CASSQGPGGSDTQYF
>TRBV14|TRBJ1-1
CASSQLGGTEAFF
>TRBV5-1|TRBJ1-2
CASSSTALANYGYTF
>TRBV2|TRBJ2-1
CASSEYMEQFF
>TRBV18|TRBJ1-1
CASFMGDTEAFF
>TRBV6-5|TRBJ1-5
CASSYRVSNQPQHF
>TRBV11-2|TRBJ2-1
CASSLDQGSEQFF
>TRBV12-5|TRBJ2-6
CASGLVVPSGANVLTF
>TRBV2|TRBJ2-7
CASTLALSGEQYF
>TRBV5-4|TRBJ2-1
CASSLELTEYNEQFF
>TRBV9|TRBJ2-6
CASSVASVRGANVLTF
>TRBV5-4|TRBJ1-1
CASSLSNQKGAFF
>TRBV2|TRBJ2-1
CASSEAQTSGVDEQFF
>TRBV18|TRBJ1-1
CASSPSRNRNTEAFF
>TRBV19|TRBJ2-5
CAISDWGQYF
>TRBV5-1|TRBJ1-4
CASSLGGVDEKLFF
>TRBV5-4|TRBJ2-7
CASSLRGYEQYF
>TRBV4-1|TRBJ2-1
CASSHLGLASYNEQFF
>TRBV5-1|TRBJ2-3
CASSLGLATDTQYF
>TRBV19|TRBJ1-6
CASSLQGRTNSPLHF
>TRBV5-1|TRBJ2-3
CASSPDREGDTQYF
>TRBV7-8|TRBJ1-6
CASSPVRTGLGSYNSPLHF
>TRBV19|TRBJ1-3
CASSKLEGAAGNTIYF
>TRBV7-3|TRBJ1-2
CASSLRPDTLYGYTF
>TRBV29-1|TRBJ2-1
CSVREGADEQFF
>TRBV30|TRBJ1-2
CAWSVGQKDGYTF
>TRBV14|TRBJ1-1
CASSLAGTGVTEAFF
>TRBV11-3|TRBJ2-7
CASSLVAQGEQYF
>TRBV10-3|TRBJ1-1
CATRQGGTEAFF
>TRBV29-1|TRBJ1-2
CSVATGLEGGGYTF
>TRBV6-6|TRBJ1-1
CASRPGQGAEAFF
>TRBV5-1|TRBJ1-1
CASSLQGLGQNTEAFF
>TRBV5-6|TRBJ2-2
CASRRDNTGELFF
>TRBV2|TRBJ1-4
CASSGPATNEKLFF
>TRBV28|TRBJ1-1
CASSSISPRGTEAFF
>TRBV7-2|TRBJ1-5
CASSWSGGNQPQHF
>TRBV29-1|TRBJ2-1
CSARRGDRVNEQFF
>TRBV5-1|TRBJ1-5
CASSLDSGNTQPQHF
>TRBV5-5|TRBJ2-7
CASSLGYRVEEQYF
>TRBV19|TRBJ1-1
CASSIMGTEAFF
>TRBV5-6|TRBJ2-5
CASSPRVSKTQYF
>TRBV5-1|TRBJ2-2
CASSITGGELFF
>TRBV5-1|TRBJ1-1
CASSLGVRNTEAFF
>TRBV6-5|TRBJ1-5
CASSYSGTALTRHF
>TRBV29-1|TRBJ1-1
CSVASGTEAFF
>TRBV18|TRBJ2-7
CASSSQGSYEQYF
>TRBV19|TRBJ2-3
CASKEQGGSDTQYF
>TRBV14|TRBJ1-3
CASSQGTDGNTIYF
>TRBV7-2|TRBJ2-1
CASSLVSGDEQFF
>TRBV5-1|TRBJ2-7
CASSKNTGWGNEQYF
>TRBV7-3|TRBJ1-1
CASSDTRDTEAFF
>TRBV27|TRBJ2-1
CASRLGQASEQFF
>TRBV19|TRBJ2-1
CASSIARGSYNEQFF
>TRBV5-1|TRBJ2-6
CASSLTELSGANVLTF
>TRBV7-1|TRBJ1-6
CASSLEGRGKGSPLHF
>TRBV5-4|TRBJ2-5
CASSLGRIQETQYF
>TRBV29-1|TRBJ2-7
CSSIGQYGGQQYF